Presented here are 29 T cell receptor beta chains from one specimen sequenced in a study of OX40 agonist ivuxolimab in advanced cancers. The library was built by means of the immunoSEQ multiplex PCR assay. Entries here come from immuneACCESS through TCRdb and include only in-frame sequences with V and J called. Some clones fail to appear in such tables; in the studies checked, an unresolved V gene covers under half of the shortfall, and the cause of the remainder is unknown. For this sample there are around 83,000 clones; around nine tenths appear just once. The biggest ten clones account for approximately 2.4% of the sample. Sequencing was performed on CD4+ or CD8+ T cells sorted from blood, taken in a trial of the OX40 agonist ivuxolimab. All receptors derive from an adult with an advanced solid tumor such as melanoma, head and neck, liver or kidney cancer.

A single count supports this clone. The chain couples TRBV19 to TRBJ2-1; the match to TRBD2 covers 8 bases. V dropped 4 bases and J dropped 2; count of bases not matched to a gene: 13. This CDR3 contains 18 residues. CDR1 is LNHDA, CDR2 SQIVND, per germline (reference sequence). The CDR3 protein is CASSTTTRAGGTYNEQFF. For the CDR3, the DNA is TGTGCCAGTAGTACGACGACTCGGGCGGGAGGAACCTACAATGAGCAGTTCTTC.

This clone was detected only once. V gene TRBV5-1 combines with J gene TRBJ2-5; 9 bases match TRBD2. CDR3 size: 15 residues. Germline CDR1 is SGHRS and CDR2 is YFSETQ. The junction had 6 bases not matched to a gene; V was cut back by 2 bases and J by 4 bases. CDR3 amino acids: CASSLSTSGSETQYF. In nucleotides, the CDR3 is TGCGCCAGCAGCTTATCGACTAGCGGTTCAGAGACCCAGTACTTC.

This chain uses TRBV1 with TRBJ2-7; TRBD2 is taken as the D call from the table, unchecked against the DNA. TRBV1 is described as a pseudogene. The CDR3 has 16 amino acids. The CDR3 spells CTSSQTQSGRIYEQYF. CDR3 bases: TGCACCAGCAGCCAAACTCAAAGCGGGAGGATTTACGAGCAGTACTTC.

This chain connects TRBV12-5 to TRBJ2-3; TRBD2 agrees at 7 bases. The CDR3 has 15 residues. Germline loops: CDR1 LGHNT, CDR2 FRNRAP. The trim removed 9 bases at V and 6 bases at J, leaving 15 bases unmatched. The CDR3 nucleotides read TGTGCTAGGGTCGAACGAGCGGGGATAAATGATACGCAGTATTTT. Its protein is CARVERAGINDTQYF.

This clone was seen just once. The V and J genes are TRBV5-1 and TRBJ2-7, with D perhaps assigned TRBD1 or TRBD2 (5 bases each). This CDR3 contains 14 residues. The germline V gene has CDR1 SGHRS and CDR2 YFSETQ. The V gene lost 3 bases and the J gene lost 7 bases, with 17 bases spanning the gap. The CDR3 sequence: CASSSGTPRVEQYF. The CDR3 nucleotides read TGCGCCAGCAGCTCAGGGACCCCCCGAGTTGAGCAGTACTTC.

The CDR3 is CASRGLAGDNWEDTQYF. The CDR3 nucleotides read TGTGCCAGCAGAGGACTAGCGGGAGATAACTGGGAAGATACGCAGTATTTT. This chain connects TRBV28 to TRBJ2-3, with TRBD2 matching 13 bases. Trimming cost V 6 bases and J 5 bases; bases outside gene matches: 11. From germline, CDR1 is MDHEN and CDR2 SYDVKM. The CDR3 is 17 amino acids.

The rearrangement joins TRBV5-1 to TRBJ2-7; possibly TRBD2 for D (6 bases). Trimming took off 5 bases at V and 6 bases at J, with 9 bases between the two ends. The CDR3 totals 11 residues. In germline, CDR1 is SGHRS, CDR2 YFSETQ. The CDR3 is CASRVGGEQYF. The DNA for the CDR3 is TGCGCCAGCAGGGTGGGAGGCGAGCAGTACTTC.

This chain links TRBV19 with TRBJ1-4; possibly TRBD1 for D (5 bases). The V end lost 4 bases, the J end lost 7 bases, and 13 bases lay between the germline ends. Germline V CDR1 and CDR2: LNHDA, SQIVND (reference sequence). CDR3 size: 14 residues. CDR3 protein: CASSTHRIREKLFF. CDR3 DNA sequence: TGTGCCAGTAGTACCCACAGGATACGTGAAAAACTGTTTTTT.

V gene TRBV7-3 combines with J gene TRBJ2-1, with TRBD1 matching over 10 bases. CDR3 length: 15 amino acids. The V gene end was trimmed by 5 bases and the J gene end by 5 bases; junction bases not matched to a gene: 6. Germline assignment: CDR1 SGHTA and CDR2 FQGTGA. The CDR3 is CASSLDRGLHNEQFF. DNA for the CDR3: TGTGCCAGCAGCCTCGACAGGGGGCTTCACAATGAGCAGTTCTTC.

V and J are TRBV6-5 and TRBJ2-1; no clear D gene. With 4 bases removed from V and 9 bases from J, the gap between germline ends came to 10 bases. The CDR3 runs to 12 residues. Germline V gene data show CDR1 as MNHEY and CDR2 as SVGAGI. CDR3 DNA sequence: TGTGCCAGCAGTTCTCGACTCACTGAGCAGTTCTTC. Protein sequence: CASSSRLTEQFF.

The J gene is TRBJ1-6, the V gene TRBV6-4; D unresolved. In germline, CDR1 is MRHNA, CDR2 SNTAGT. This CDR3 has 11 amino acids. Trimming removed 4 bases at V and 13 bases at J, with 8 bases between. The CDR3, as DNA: TGTGCCAGCAGTGGAGGAGGGCCCCTCCACTTT. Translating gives CASSGGGPLHF.

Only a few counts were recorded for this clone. This CDR3 reads CASSRPLGGTETQYF. In nucleotides, the CDR3 is TGTGCCAGCAGTAGACCCCTAGGGGGTACCGAGACCCAGTACTTC. The V gene is TRBV28, the J gene TRBJ2-5; the D gene is possibly TRBD1 (6 bases). CDR1 is MDHEN, CDR2 SYDVKM, per germline. The CDR3 is 15 amino acids. The V gene lost 5 bases and the J gene lost 5 bases, with 18 bases spanning the gap.

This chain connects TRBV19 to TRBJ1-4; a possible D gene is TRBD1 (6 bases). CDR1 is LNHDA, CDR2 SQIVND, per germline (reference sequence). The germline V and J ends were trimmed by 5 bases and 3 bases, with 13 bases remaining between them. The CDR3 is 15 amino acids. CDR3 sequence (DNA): TGTGCCAGTAGTGTCTCCGCAGGGGCTAATGAAAAACTGTTTTTT. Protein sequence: CASSVSAGANEKLFF.

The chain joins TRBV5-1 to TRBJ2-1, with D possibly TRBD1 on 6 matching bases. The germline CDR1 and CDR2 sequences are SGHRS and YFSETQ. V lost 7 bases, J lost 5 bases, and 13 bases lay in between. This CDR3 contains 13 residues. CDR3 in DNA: TGCGCCAGCCTCCGGGACAACGACAATGAGCAGTTCTTC. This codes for CASLRDNDNEQFF.

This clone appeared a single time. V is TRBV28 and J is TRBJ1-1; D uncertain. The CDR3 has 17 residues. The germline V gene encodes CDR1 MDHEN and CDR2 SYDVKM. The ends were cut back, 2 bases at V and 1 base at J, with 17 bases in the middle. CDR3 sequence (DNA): TGTGCCAGCAGTTTAGCAGCCGGGTACACGACGAACACTGAAGCTTTCTTT. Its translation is CASSLAAGYTTNTEAFF. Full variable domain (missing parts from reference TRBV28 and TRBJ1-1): DVKVTQSSRYLVKRTGEKVFLECVQDMDHENMFWYRQDPGLGLRLIYFSYDVKMKEKGDIPEGYSVSREKKERFSLILESASTNQTSMYLCASSLAAGYTTNTEAFFGQGTRLTVV.

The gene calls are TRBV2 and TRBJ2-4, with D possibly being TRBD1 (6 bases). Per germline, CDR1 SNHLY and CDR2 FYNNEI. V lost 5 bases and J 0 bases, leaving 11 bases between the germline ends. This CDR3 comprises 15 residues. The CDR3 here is CASSSTGIAKNIQYF. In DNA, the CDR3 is TGTGCCAGCAGTTCTACAGGGATAGCCAAAAACATTCAGTACTTC.

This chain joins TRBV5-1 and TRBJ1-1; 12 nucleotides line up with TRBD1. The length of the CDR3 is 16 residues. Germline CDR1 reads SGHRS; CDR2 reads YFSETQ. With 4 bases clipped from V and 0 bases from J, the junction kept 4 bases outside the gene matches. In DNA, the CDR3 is TGCGCCAGCAGCCCCGGGACAGGGGGCTTGAACACTGAAGCTTTCTTT. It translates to CASSPGTGGLNTEAFF.

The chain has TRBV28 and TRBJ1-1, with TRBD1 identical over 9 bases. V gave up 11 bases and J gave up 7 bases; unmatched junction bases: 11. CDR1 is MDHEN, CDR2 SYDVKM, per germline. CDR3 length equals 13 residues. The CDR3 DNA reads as TGTGCCGCCCTGGGACAGGGAACGTATGAAGCTTTCTTT. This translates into CAALGQGTYEAFF.

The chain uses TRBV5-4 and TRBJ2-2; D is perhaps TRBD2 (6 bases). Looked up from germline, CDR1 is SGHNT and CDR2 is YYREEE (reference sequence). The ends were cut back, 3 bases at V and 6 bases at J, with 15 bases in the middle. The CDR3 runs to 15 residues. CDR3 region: CASSYPGVVSGELFF. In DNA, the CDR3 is TGTGCCAGCAGCTATCCGGGGGTTGTGTCCGGGGAGCTGTTTTTT.

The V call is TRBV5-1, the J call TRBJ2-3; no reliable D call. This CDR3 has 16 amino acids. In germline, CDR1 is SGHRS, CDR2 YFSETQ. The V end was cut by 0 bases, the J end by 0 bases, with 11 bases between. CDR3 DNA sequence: TGCGCCAGCAGCTTGGTTGGCAGCACTAGCACAGATACGCAGTATTTT. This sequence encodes CASSLVGSTSTDTQYF.

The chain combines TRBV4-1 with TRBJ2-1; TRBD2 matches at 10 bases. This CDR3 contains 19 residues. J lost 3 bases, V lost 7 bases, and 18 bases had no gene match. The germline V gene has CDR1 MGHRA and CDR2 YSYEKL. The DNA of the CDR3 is TGCGCCAGCACCTCAATCCTCAGGCCAATAGCGGGGGGCTACAATGAGCAGTTCTTC. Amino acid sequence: CASTSILRPIAGGYNEQFF.

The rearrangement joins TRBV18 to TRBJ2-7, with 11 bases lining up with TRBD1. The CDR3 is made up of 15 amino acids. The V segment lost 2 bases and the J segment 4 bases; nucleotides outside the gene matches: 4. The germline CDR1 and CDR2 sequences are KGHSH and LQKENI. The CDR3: CASSPTGQGGYEQYF. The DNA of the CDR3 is TGTGCCAGCTCACCAACGGGACAGGGGGGATACGAGCAGTACTTC.

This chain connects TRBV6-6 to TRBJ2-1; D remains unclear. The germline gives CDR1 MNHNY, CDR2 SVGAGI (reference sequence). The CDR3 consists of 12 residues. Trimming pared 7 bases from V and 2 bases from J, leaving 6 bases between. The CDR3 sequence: CASKTTYNEQFF. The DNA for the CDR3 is TGTGCCAGCAAGACAACCTACAATGAGCAGTTCTTC.

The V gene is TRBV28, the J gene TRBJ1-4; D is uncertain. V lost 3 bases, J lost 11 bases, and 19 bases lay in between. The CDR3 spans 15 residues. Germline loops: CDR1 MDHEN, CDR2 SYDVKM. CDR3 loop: CASSFPNLSSEKLFF. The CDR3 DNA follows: TGTGCCAGCAGTTTCCCCAACCTCTCATCGGAGAAACTGTTTTTT.

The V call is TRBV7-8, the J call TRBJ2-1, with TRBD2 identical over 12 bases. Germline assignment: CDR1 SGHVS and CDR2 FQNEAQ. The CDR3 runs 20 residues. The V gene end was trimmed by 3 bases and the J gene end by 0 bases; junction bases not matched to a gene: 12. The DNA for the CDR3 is TGTGCCAGCAGCTTTAGAGGGGGAGGGACTAGCGGGCACTCCTACAATGAGCAGTTCTTC. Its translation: CASSFRGGGTSGHSYNEQFF.

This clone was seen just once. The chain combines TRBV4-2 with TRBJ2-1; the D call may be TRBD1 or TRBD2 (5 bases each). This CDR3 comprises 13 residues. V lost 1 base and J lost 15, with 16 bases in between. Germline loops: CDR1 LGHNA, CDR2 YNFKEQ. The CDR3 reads CASSQVGEQARFF. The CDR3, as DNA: TGTGCCAGCAGCCAAGTGGGAGAACAGGCGAGGTTCTTC.

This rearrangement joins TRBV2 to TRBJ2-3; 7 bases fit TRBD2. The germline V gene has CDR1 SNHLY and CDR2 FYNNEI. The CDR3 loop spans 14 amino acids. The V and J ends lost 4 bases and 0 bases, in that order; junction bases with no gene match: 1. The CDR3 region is CASSGEGSTDTQYF. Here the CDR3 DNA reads TGTGCCAGCAGTGGGGAGGGGAGCACAGATACGCAGTATTTT.

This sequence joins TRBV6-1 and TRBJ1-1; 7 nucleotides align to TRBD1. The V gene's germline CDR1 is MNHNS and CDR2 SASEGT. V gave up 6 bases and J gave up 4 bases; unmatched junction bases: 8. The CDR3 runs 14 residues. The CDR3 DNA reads TGTGCCAGCAGAGACAGGGCTGGGGGCACTGAAGCTTTCTTT. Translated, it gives CASRDRAGGTEAFF.

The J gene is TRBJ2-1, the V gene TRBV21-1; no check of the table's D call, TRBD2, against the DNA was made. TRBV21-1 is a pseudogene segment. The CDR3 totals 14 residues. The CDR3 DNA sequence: TGTGCCAGCTCTCCGGGAGCGCCTTTCAATGAGCAGTTCTTC. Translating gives CASSPGAPFNEQFF.